The following is a TCR beta chain sequence with its context. This entry is derived from a study of cytomegalovirus exposure and HLA in healthy donors. The PCR made use of 60 Vbeta and 13 Jbeta primers. Generated by immunoSEQ multiplex PCR, the TCRdb table keeps only in-frame clones and is missing some. The sample has around 120,000 clones, about 80% seen once; the top ten hold 1.5% to 2.5%. V lost 2 bases and J lost 4, with 12 bases in between. CDR3 length: 14 amino acids. Looked up from germline, CDR1 is SGHTA and CDR2 is FQGTGA. Sequencing was performed on PBMCs. This chain uses TRBV7-3 with TRBJ2-7, with a weak D call TRBD1 (6 bases). The sequence came from a young man in good health and CMV-seronegative. The CDR3 nucleotides read TGTGCCAGCAGCTTAGGGGGCAGGGGTTACGAGCAGTACTTC. This gives the protein CASSLGGRGYEQYF. Full variable domain (outside the CDR3, taken from reference TRBV7-3 and TRBJ2-7): GAGVSQTPSNKVTEKGKYVELRCDPISGHTALYWYRQSLGQGPEFLIYFQGTGAADDSGLPNDRFFAVRPEGSVSTLKIQRTERGDSAVYLCASSLGGRGYEQYFGPGTRLTVT.